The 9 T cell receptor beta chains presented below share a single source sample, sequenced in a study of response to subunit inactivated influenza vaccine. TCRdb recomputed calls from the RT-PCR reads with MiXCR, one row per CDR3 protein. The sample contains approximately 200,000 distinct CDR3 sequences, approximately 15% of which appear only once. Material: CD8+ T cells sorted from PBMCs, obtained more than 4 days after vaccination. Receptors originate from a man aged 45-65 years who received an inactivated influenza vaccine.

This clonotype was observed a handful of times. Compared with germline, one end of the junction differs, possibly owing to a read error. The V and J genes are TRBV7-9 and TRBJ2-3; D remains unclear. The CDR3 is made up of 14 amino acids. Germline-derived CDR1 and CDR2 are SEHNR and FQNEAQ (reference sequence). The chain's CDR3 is CAGSFQGSTDTQYF. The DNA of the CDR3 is TGTGCCGGCAGCTTCCAAGGCAGCACAGATACGCAGTATTTT. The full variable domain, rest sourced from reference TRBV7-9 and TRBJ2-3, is DTGVSQNPRHKITKRGQNVTFRCDPISEHNRLYWYRQTLGQGPEFLTYFQNEAQLEKSRLLSDRFSAERPKGSFSTLEIQRTEQGDSAMYLCAGSFQGSTDTQYFGPGTRLTVL.

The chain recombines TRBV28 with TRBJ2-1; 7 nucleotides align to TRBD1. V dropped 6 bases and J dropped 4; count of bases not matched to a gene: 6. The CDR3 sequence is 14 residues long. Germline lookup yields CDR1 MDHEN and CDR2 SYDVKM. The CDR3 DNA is TGTGCCAGCAGCATAGGACAGGCATACAATGAGCAGTTCTTC. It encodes CASSIGQAYNEQFF.

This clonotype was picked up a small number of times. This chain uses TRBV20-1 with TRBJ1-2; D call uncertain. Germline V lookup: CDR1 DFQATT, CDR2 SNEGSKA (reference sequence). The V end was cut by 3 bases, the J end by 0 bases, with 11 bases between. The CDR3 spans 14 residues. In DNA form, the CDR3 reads TGCAGTGCTAGGGTCCTGGGTACTAACTATGGCTACACCTTC. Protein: CSARVLGTNYGYTF.

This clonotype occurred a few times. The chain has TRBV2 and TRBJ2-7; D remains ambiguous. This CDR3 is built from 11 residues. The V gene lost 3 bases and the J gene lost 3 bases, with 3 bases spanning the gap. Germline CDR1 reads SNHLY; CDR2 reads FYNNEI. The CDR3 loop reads CASSEHYEQYF. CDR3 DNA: TGTGCCAGCAGTGAGCACTACGAGCAGTACTTC.

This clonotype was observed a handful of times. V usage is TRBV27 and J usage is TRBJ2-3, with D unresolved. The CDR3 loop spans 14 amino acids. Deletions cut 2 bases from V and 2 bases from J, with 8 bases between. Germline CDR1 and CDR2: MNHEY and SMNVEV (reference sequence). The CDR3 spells CASSLRGFTDTQYF. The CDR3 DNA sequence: TGTGCCAGCAGTTTACGCGGATTCACAGATACGCAGTATTTT.

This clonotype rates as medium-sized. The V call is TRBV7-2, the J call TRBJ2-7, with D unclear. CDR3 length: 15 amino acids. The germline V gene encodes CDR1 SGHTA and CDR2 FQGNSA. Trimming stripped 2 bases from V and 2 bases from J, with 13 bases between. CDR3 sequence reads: CASSLIGLVAYEQYF. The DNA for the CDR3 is TGTGCCAGCAGCTTAATCGGGCTAGTCGCCTACGAGCAGTACTTC.

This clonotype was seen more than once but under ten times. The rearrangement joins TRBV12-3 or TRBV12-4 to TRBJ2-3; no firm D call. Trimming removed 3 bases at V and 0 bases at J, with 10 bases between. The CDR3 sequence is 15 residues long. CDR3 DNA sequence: TGTGCCAGCAGTTTTAGCCCTTTGAGCACAGATACGCAGTATTTT. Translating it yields CASSFSPLSTDTQYF.

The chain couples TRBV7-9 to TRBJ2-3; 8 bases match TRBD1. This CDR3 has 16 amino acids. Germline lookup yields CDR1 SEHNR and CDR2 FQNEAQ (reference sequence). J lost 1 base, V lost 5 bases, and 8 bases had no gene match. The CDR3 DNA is TGTGCCAGCAGCAAGACAGGGGAGGATGGCACAGATACGCAGTATTTT. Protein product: CASSKTGEDGTDTQYF.

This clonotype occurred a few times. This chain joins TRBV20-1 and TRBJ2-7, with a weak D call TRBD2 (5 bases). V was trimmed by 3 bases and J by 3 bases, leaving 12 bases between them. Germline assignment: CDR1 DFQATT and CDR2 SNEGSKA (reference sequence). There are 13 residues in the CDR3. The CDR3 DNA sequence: TGCAGTGCTAGGGGAGAGACGGACTACGAGCAGTACTTC. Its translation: CSARGETDYEQYF.